The 24 T cell receptor beta chains given below trace back to one sample, sequenced in a study of cytomegalovirus exposure and HLA in healthy donors. Primers for the PCR totalled 60 Vbeta and 13 Jbeta. Profiling relied on immunoSEQ multiplex PCR, and the TCRdb table lists in-frame clones only, not all of them. The sample contains about 120,000 clones, approximately 80% of which appear only once. Sequencing used PBMCs. Receptors originate from a man aged 35 to 55 in good health and CMV-seropositive.

The chain has TRBV6-1 and TRBJ2-4; a weak D match, TRBD2 (6 bases). V was clipped by 7 bases and J by 1 base, with 8 bases between them. CDR1 and CDR2 (germline): MNHNS, SASEGT. This CDR3 spans 13 amino acids. The CDR3: CASTREAKNIQYF. The CDR3 DNA reads TGTGCCAGCACCCGGGAGGCCAAAAACATTCAGTACTTC.

The V gene is TRBV27, the J gene TRBJ2-3; weak D call: TRBD2 (6 bases). The CDR3 loop spans 14 amino acids. V dropped 5 bases and J dropped 0 bases, with 9 bases sitting between them. Germline CDR1 and CDR2: MNHEY and SMNVEV (reference sequence). The DNA for the CDR3 is TGTGCCAGCAGTGGACTAACAAGCACAGATACGCAGTATTTT. Its protein is CASSGLTSTDTQYF.

The V gene is TRBV5-1, the J gene TRBJ2-2, with D maybe TRBD1 (5 bases). The CDR3 sequence is 18 residues long. Trimming pared 6 bases from V and 1 base from J, leaving 22 bases between. Germline CDR1 is SGHRS and CDR2 is YFSETQ. CDR3: CASTLGRGTGLNTGELFF. DNA for the CDR3: TGCGCCAGCACCCTGGGTAGGGGAACGGGTCTGAACACCGGGGAGCTGTTTTTT.

The rearrangement links TRBV10-3 to TRBJ1-1; D unclear. The CDR3 loop spans 12 amino acids. Trimming took 11 bases from V and 1 from J, leaving 11 bases between them. CDR1 and CDR2 (germline): ENHRY, SYGVKD. Here the CDR3 reads CALSGENTEAFF. CDR3 DNA sequence: TGTGCCCTCTCCGGGGAGAACACTGAAGCTTTCTTT.

The CDR3 sequence: CASSLGTGSTINGYTF. The CDR3 DNA sequence: TGCGCCAGCAGCTTGGGGACAGGTTCCACGATCAATGGCTACACCTTC. This rearrangement joins TRBV5-1 to TRBJ1-2; 7 bases map to TRBD1. V shed 0 bases, J shed 6 bases, and the junction held 11 bases outside the gene matches. Germline CDR1 reads SGHRS; CDR2 reads YFSETQ. The CDR3 is made up of 16 amino acids.

V usage is TRBV27 and J usage is TRBJ2-1; a possible D gene is TRBD2 (8 bases). The germline gives CDR1 MNHEY, CDR2 SMNVEV (reference sequence). V lost 7 bases, J lost 10 bases, and 20 bases lay in between. CDR3 length: 14 amino acids. CDR3 residues: CASNRGLGVGEQFF. The DNA for the CDR3 is TGTGCCAGCAACAGGGGACTAGGGGTAGGGGAGCAGTTCTTC.

The genes are TRBV28 and TRBJ2-2; no clear D. Germline assignment: CDR1 MDHEN and CDR2 SYDVKM. CDR3 length equals 12 residues. Deletions cut 6 bases from V and 7 bases from J, with 9 bases between. The CDR3 bases are TGTGCCAGCAGCTCCCAGGTCGGGGAGCTGTTTTTT. Translation gives CASSSQVGELFF.

This chain uses TRBV19 with TRBJ1-5, with 9 nucleotides matching TRBD1. CDR3 length: 15 amino acids. Germline trimming cut 6 bases from V and 3 bases from J; bases unmatched to any gene: 6. Germline V gene data show CDR1 as LNHDA and CDR2 as SQIVND (reference sequence). In DNA, the CDR3 is TGTGCCAGTAGCGGACAGGGGTTCGCCAATCAGCCCCAGCATTTT. Translating it yields CASSGQGFANQPQHF. Full variable domain (remainder filled in from reference TRBV19 and TRBJ1-5): DGGITQSPKYLFRKEGQNVTLSCEQNLNHDAMYWYRQDPGQGLRLIYYSQIVNDFQKGDIAEGYSVSREKKESFPLTVTSAQKNPTAFYLCASSGQGFANQPQHFGDGTRLSIL.

The chain recombines TRBV5-1 with TRBJ2-1; D not certain. This CDR3 is 16 amino acids long. Germline lookup yields CDR1 SGHRS and CDR2 YFSETQ. V dropped 1 base and J dropped 0 bases, with 11 bases sitting between them. The CDR3 protein is CASSLWQASSYNEQFF. CDR3 DNA sequence: TGCGCCAGCAGCTTGTGGCAGGCGAGCTCCTACAATGAGCAGTTCTTC.

The chain recombines TRBV5-4 with TRBJ2-7; 10 bases agree with TRBD2. With V trimmed by 4 bases and J by 6 bases, 7 bases remained unmatched. Germline loops: CDR1 SGHNT, CDR2 YYREEE (reference sequence). This CDR3 is built from 14 residues. In DNA form, the CDR3 reads TGTGCCAGCAGCCCCGGGACTAGCGAGACCGAGCAGTACTTC. Its protein is CASSPGTSETEQYF.

This chain uses TRBV28 with TRBJ2-1; the match to TRBD2 covers 15 bases. The trim removed 3 bases at V and 10 bases at J, leaving 13 bases unmatched. Germline assignment: CDR1 MDHEN and CDR2 SYDVKM. This CDR3 has 18 residues. Here the CDR3 reads CASSLPLRTSGGALEQFF. The CDR3 region has the DNA TGTGCCAGCAGTTTGCCCTTACGGACTAGCGGGGGGGCCTTAGAGCAGTTCTTC.

This chain uses TRBV19 with TRBJ1-5; 8 bases match TRBD1. CDR3 length: 16 residues. The V gene end was trimmed by 2 bases and the J gene end by 6 bases; junction bases not matched to a gene: 9. Per the germline V gene, CDR1 is LNHDA and CDR2 is SQIVND (reference sequence). The CDR3 reads CASSIQGADIGQPQHF. The CDR3 DNA follows: TGTGCCAGTAGTATACAGGGGGCCGATATTGGTCAGCCCCAGCATTTT.

The chain carries TRBV28 and TRBJ1-2; 7 nucleotides line up with TRBD1. The CDR3 is 14 residues long. Germline trimming cut 1 base from V and 6 bases from J; bases unmatched to any gene: 5. CDR1 and CDR2 (germline): MDHEN, SYDVKM. The CDR3 sequence is CASSLLGQLDGYTF. The CDR3 DNA reads TGTGCCAGCAGTTTATTGGGACAGCTCGATGGCTACACCTTC.

In its sample, this clone was seen many times. The chain employs TRBV6-4 and TRBJ2-3; TRBD1 aligns across 9 bases. The CDR3 is 15 amino acids. Trimming cost V 2 bases and J 3 bases; bases outside gene matches: 3. Germline V gene lookup returns CDR1 MRHNA and CDR2 SNTAGT. The CDR3 reads CASSDGDRETDTQYF. The CDR3 DNA reads TGTGCCAGCAGTGACGGGGACAGGGAGACAGATACGCAGTATTTT.

This rearrangement joins TRBV7-6 to TRBJ1-3; no firm D call. This CDR3 has 22 residues. Germline values: CDR1 SGHVS, CDR2 FNYEAQ. Trimming removed 5 bases at V and 0 bases at J, with 32 bases between. This CDR3 is CASSRRPRGGVWLESSGNTIYF. CDR3 coding DNA: TGTGCCAGCAGCCGGCGTCCACGCGGCGGGGTCTGGCTGGAGAGCTCTGGAAACACCATATATTTT.

V gene TRBV6-5 combines with J gene TRBJ1-4; 9 bases map to TRBD1. The CDR3 totals 13 residues. The germline V gene encodes CDR1 MNHEY and CDR2 SVGAGI. V lost 6 bases and J lost 10; bases outside the gene matches: 6. The CDR3 nucleotides read TGTGCCAGCAGCACAGGGGGCTACGGAAAACTGTTTTTT. This translates into CASSTGGYGKLFF.

The chain combines TRBV5-1 with TRBJ1-1; D not resolved. Per the germline V gene, CDR1 is SGHRS and CDR2 is YFSETQ. Trimming shortened V by 5 bases and J by 3 bases, and 11 bases separated the two germline ends. The CDR3 totals 13 residues. CDR3 DNA sequence: TGCGCCAGCAGGCGGGTAGGCGACACTGAAGCTTTCTTT. Its protein is CASRRVGDTEAFF.

This clone was seen a single time. This chain connects TRBV19 to TRBJ2-2, with 7 bases matching TRBD1. V shed 3 bases, J shed 4 bases, and the junction held 5 bases outside the gene matches. The CDR3 spans 15 residues. Germline loops: CDR1 LNHDA, CDR2 SQIVND (reference sequence). CDR3 in DNA: TGTGCCAGTAGTATTCGGACAGGATCCACCGGGGAGCTGTTTTTT. Its translation: CASSIRTGSTGELFF. Based on the CDR3 plus reference TRBV19 and TRBJ2-2, the full variable domain is DGGITQSPKYLFRKEGQNVTLSCEQNLNHDAMYWYRQDPGQGLRLIYYSQIVNDFQKGDIAEGYSVSREKKESFPLTVTSAQKNPTAFYLCASSIRTGSTGELFFGEGSRLTVL.

This chain joins TRBV7-2 and TRBJ2-1; D perhaps matches TRBD2 (6 bases). Trimming took 1 base from V and 2 from J, leaving 12 bases between them. There are 16 residues in the CDR3. Germline CDR1 reads SGHTA; CDR2 reads FQGNSA. This chain's CDR3 is CASSLGTGSPYNEQFF. The CDR3 DNA sequence: TGTGCCAGCAGCTTAGGTACCGGGAGTCCCTACAATGAGCAGTTCTTC.

The genes are TRBV5-4 and TRBJ1-2; 8 positions match TRBD1. The J segment lost 5 bases and the V segment lost 0 bases, leaving 0 bases of the junction unmatched. Per the germline V gene, CDR1 is SGHNT and CDR2 is YYREEE (reference sequence). The CDR3 runs 13 residues. The CDR3 region is CASSLDRGYGYTF. The CDR3 DNA follows: TGTGCCAGCAGCTTGGACAGGGGGTATGGCTACACCTTC.

The CDR3 DNA follows: TGTGCCAGCAGTTACTTTCCAGGGGGCACGTACGAGCAGTACTTC. Its protein product is CASSYFPGGTYEQYF. The chain carries TRBV6-6 and TRBJ2-7, with TRBD1 matching over 8 bases. V was pared by 1 base and J by 4 bases, with 6 bases of the junction left unmatched. Germline V gene sequence: CDR1 MNHNY, CDR2 SVGAGI (reference sequence). This CDR3 is 15 amino acids long.

The V gene is TRBV7-2, the J gene TRBJ1-2; 9 bases fit TRBD1. The trim removed 2 bases at V and 6 bases at J, leaving 13 bases unmatched. The CDR3 is made up of 17 amino acids. CDR1 and CDR2 (germline): SGHTA, FQGNSA. For the CDR3, the DNA is TGTGCCAGCAGCTTAACCTCGACCGGGACAGGGTGGAATGGCTACACCTTC. Its translation is CASSLTSTGTGWNGYTF.

The chain links TRBV6-5 to TRBJ1-5; D gene unclear. CDR1 is MNHEY, CDR2 SVGAGI, per germline. The V end lost 10 bases, the J end lost 4 bases, and 11 bases lay between the germline ends. CDR3 size: 12 residues. Here the CDR3 DNA reads TGTGCCATCGGGGAAGGGAATCAGCCCCAGCATTTT. Encoded protein: CAIGEGNQPQHF.

The J gene is TRBJ1-2, the V gene TRBV6-5, with D possibly matching TRBD1 (5 bases). CDR1 MNHEY and CDR2 SVGAGI come from the germline V gene. Deletions cut 6 bases from V and 4 bases from J, with 18 bases between. The CDR3 length is 15 residues. The DNA of the CDR3 is TGTGCCAGCAGCCGTAGACCGGAGGGGCTCTATGGCTACACCTTC. Its translation: CASSRRPEGLYGYTF.